The 7 T cell receptor beta chains presented below share a single source sample, sequenced in a study of T cell responses to AZD1222 COVID-19 vaccine. Clones were read by immunoSEQ multiplex PCR, and TCRdb kept only the in-frame ones, dropping some. The sample has 150,000 to 200,000 clones, approximately 90% seen once; the top ten hold about 1%. The sequencing here drew on peripheral blood, taken 28 days after the second AZD1222 dose. Receptors originate from an adult who received the AZD1222 COVID-19 vaccine.

This clone was seen a single time. The CDR3 DNA follows: TGTGCCATCAGTGAGCGGGAAGGGTTTGGAAACACCATATATTTT. The encoded protein is CAISEREGFGNTIYF. J is TRBJ1-3 and V is TRBV10-3, with no clear D. This CDR3 has 15 residues. Germline CDR1 is ENHRY and CDR2 is SYGVKD. V was cut by 2 bases and J by 3 bases, with 11 bases left in between.

The chain links TRBV10-3 to TRBJ1-3; D is ambiguous. CDR3 length: 14 amino acids. V was pared by 10 bases and J by 2 bases, with 15 bases between. Looked up from germline, CDR1 is ENHRY and CDR2 is SYGVKD. The CDR3 loop reads CATSDGLAGNTIYF. In nucleotides, the CDR3 is TGTGCCACGTCCGACGGGTTGGCTGGAAACACCATATATTTT.

This CDR3 reads CSVGIQGAGEKLFF. For the CDR3, the DNA is TGCAGCGTAGGGATACAGGGGGCGGGTGAAAAACTGTTTTTT. This chain connects TRBV29-1 to TRBJ1-4, with 9 nucleotides matching TRBD1. The CDR3 consists of 14 residues. V was pared by 6 bases and J by 7 bases, with 9 bases of the junction left unmatched. CDR1 and CDR2 from the germline V gene are SQVTM and ANQGSEA.

The chain links TRBV3-1 (or the pseudogene TRBV3-2) to TRBJ1-2; D perhaps matches TRBD1 (6 bases). The V end lost 0 bases, the J end lost 2 bases, and 13 bases lay between the germline ends. The CDR3 is made up of 16 amino acids. From germline, CDR1 is LGHDT and CDR2 YNNKEL (reference sequence). The CDR3 region has the DNA TGTGCCAGCAGCCAAGAGTGGATACAGGGAAACTATGGCTACACCTTC. Translated: CASSQEWIQGNYGYTF.

The V and J genes are TRBV11-2 and TRBJ2-2; 10 bases match TRBD1. This CDR3 is 16 amino acids long. Germline CDR1 is SGHAT and CDR2 is FQNNGV. V trimming: 3 bases; J trimming: 3 bases; junction bases outside the gene matches: 4. CDR3 coding DNA: TGTGCCAGCAGCTTGGGACAGGGGACCTACACCGGGGAGCTGTTTTTT. Translating gives CASSLGQGTYTGELFF.

The rearrangement uses TRBV18 and TRBJ1-2; D perhaps matches TRBD1 (5 bases). Germline V gives CDR1 KGHSH, CDR2 LQKENI. The V gene lost 4 bases and the J gene lost 4 bases, with 13 bases spanning the gap. The CDR3 is made up of 14 amino acids. This chain's CDR3 is CASSQMGQGYGYTF. CDR3 in DNA: TGTGCCAGCTCACAAATGGGGCAGGGCTATGGCTACACCTTC.

This clone was recorded only once. The CDR3 here is CASSFNPGTGALKGYTF. CDR3 sequence (DNA): TGTGCCAGCAGTTTCAACCCTGGGACAGGGGCTCTGAAGGGCTACACCTTC. The chain carries TRBV2 and TRBJ1-2; 10 bases line up with TRBD1. The CDR3 has 17 residues. Germline V gene data show CDR1 as SNHLY and CDR2 as FYNNEI. The V segment lost 5 bases and the J segment 8 bases; nucleotides outside the gene matches: 17. The full variable domain, rest sourced from reference TRBV2 and TRBJ1-2, is EPEVTQTPSHQVTQMGQEVILRCVPISNHLYFYWYRQILGQKVEFLVSFYNNEISEKSEIFDDQFSVERPDGSNFTLKIRSTKLEDSAMYFCASSFNPGTGALKGYTFGSGTRLTVV.